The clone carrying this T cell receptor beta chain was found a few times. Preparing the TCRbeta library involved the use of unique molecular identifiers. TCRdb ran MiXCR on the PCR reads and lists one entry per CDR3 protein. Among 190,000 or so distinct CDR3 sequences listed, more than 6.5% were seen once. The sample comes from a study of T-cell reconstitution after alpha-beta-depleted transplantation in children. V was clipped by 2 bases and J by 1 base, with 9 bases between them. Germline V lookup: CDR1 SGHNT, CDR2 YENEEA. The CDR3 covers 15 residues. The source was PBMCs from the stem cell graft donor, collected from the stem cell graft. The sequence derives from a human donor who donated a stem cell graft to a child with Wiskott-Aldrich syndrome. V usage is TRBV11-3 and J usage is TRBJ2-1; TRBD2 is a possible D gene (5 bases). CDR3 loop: CASSLNTRSYNEQFF. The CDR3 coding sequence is TGTGCCAGCAGCTTAAATACTAGGTCCTACAATGAGCAGTTCTTC.